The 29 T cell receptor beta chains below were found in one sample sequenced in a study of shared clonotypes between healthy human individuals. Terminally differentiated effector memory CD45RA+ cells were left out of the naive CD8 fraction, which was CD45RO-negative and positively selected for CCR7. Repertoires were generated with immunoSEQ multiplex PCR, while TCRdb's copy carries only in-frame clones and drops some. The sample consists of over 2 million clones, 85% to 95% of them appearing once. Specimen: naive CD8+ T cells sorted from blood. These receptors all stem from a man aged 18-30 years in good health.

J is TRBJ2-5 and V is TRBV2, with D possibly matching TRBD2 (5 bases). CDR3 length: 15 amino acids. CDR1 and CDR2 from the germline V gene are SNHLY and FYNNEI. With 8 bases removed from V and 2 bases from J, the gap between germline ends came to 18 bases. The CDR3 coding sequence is TGTGCCAGCTCCGAACTAGGAGGCCAGCAAGAGACCCAGTACTTC. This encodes CASSELGGQQETQYF.

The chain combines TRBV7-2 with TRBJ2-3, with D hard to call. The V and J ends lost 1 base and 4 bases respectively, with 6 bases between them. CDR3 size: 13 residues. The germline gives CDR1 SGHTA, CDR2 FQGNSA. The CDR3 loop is CASSLGGSDTQYF. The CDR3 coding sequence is TGTGCCAGCAGCTTAGGAGGATCAGATACGCAGTATTTT.

The CDR3 region is CASSLGVAVDEGELFF. The CDR3 region has the DNA TGTGCCAGCAGCTTGGGAGTCGCCGTTGACGAAGGGGAGCTGTTTTTT. The rearrangement joins TRBV5-8 to TRBJ2-2; unclear D gene. This CDR3 region has 16 residues. The germline V and J ends were trimmed by 0 bases and 8 bases, with 17 bases remaining between them. Per germline, CDR1 SGHTS and CDR2 YDEGEE.

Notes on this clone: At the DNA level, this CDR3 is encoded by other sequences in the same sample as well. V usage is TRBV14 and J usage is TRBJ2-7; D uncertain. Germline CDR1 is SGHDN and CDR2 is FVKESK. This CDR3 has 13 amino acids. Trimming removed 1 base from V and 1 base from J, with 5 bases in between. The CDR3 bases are TGTGCCAGCAGCCAAGGGTCATCCTACGAGCAGTACTTC. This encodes CASSQGSSYEQYF.

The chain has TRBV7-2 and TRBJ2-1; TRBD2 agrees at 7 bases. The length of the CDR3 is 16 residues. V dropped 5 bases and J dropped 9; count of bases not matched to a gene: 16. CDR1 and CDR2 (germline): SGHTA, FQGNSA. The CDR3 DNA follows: TGTGCCAGCAGCCTCGGACTAGAGGCATATGGCGGTGAGCAGTTCTTC. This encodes CASSLGLEAYGGEQFF.

The CDR3 sequence is CASSLSGVSYNEQFF. The CDR3 DNA follows: TGTGCCAGCAGCTTAAGTGGAGTCTCCTACAATGAGCAGTTCTTC. This chain joins TRBV11-2 and TRBJ2-1; D is ambiguous. The CDR3 totals 15 residues. V lost 2 bases and J 0 bases, leaving 8 bases between the germline ends. Germline CDR1 and CDR2: SGHAT and FQNNGV.

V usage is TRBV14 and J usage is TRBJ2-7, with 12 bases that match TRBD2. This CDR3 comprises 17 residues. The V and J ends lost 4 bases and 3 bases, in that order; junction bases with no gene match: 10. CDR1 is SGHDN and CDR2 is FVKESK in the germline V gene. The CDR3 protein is CASSPSPLAGGNYEQYF. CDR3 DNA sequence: TGTGCCAGCAGCCCATCCCCCCTAGCGGGAGGGAACTACGAGCAGTACTTC.

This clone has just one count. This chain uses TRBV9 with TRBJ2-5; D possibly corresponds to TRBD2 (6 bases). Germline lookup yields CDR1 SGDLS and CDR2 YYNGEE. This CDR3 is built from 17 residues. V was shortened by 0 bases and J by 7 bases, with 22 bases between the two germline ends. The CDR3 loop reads CASSVATSESGDRTQYF. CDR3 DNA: TGTGCCAGCAGCGTAGCTACCTCGGAGTCGGGAGACCGGACCCAGTACTTC.

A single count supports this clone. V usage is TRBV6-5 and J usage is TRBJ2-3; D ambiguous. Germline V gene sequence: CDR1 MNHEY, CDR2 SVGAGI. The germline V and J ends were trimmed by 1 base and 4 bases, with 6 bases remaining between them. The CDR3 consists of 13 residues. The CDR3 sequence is CASSYYRSDTQYF. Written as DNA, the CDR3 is TGTGCCAGCAGTTACTACAGATCAGATACGCAGTATTTT.

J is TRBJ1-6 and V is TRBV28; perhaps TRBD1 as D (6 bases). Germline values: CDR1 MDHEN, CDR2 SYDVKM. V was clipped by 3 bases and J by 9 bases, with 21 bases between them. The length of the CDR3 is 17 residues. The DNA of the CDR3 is TGTGCCAGCAGTTTCGGGCACAGGGCCATATCAGGTTCACCCCTCCACTTT. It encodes CASSFGHRAISGSPLHF.

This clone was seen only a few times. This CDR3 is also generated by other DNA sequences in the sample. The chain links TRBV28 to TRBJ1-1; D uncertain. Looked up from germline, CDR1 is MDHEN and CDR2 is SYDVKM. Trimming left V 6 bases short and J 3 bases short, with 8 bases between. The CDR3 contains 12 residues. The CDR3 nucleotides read TGTGCCAGCAGCCGGGGATACACTGAAGCTTTCTTT. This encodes CASSRGYTEAFF.

The CDR3 spells CASSSVNQDIYEQYF. DNA of the CDR3: TGTGCCAGCAGCTCCGTAAACCAGGATATCTACGAGCAGTACTTC. The chain is built from TRBV13 and TRBJ2-7; no reliable D call. With 4 bases removed from V and 3 bases from J, the gap between germline ends came to 16 bases. CDR3 size: 15 residues. The V gene's germline CDR1 is PRHDT and CDR2 FYEKMQ (reference sequence). Filled out from reference TRBV13 and TRBJ2-7, the complete variable domain reads AAGVIQSPRHLIKEKRETATLKCYPIPRHDTVYWYQQGPGQDPQFLISFYEKMQSDKGSIPDRFSAQQFSDYHSELNMSSLELGDSALYFCASSSVNQDIYEQYFGPGTRLTVT.

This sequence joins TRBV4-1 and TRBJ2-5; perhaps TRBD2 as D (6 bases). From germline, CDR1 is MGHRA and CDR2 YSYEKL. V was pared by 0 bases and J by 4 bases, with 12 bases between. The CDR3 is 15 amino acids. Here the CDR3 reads CASSQDRGWSETQYF. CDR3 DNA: TGCGCCAGCAGCCAAGATCGGGGGTGGTCAGAGACCCAGTACTTC.

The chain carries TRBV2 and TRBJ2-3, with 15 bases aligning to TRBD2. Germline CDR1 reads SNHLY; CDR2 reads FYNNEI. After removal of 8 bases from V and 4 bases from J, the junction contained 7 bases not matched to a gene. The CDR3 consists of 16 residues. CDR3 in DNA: TGTGCCAGCGGACACGGACTAGCGGGGGGGTCAGATACGCAGTATTTT. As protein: CASGHGLAGGSDTQYF.

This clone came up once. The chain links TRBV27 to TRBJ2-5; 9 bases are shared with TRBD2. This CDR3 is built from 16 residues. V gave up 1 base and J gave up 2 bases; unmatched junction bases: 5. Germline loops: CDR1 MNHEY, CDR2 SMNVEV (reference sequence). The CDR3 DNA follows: TGTGCCAGCAGTTTATTGCCTAGCGGGGAACAAGAGACCCAGTACTTC. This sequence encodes CASSLLPSGEQETQYF.

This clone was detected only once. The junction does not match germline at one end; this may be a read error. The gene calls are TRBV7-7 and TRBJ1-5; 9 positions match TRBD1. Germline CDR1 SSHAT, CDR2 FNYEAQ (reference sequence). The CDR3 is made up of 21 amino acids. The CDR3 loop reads CASSLGPSQGANLSGNQPQHF. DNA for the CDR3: TGTGCTAGCAGCTTAGGCCCATCACAGGGGGCAAATCTCAGTGGCAATCAGCCCCAGCATTTT.

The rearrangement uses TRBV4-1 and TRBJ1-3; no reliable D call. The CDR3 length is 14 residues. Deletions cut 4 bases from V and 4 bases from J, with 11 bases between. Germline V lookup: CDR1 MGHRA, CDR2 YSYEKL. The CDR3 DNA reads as TGCGCCAGCAGCCCCCTGGTTGGGGGAAACACCATATATTTT. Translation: CASSPLVGGNTIYF.

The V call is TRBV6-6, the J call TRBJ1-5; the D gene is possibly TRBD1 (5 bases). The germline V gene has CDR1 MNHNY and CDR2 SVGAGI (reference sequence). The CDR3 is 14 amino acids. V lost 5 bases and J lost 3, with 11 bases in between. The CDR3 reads CASSPGRYNQPQHF. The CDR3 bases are TGTGCCAGCAGTCCGGGACGGTACAATCAGCCCCAGCATTTT.

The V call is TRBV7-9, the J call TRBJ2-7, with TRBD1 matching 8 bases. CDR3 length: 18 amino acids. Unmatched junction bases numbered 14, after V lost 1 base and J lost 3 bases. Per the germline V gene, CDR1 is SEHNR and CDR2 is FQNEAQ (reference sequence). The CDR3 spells CASSLVARGLRYCYEQYF. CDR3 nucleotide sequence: TGTGCCAGCAGCTTAGTTGCCAGGGGGCTTAGGTATTGCTACGAGCAGTACTTC.

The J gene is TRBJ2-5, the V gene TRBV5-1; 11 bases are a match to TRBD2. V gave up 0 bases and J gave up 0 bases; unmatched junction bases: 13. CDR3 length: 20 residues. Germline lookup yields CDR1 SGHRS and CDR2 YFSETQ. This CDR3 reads CASSLASGGHTSSYQETQYF. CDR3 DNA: TGCGCCAGCAGCTTGGCTAGCGGGGGGCATACTTCCTCGTACCAAGAGACCCAGTACTTC. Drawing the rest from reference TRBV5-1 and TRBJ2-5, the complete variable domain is KAGVTQTPRYLIKTRGQQVTLSCSPISGHRSVSWYQQTPGQGLQFLFEYFSETQRNKGNFPGRFSGRQFSNSRSEMNVSTLELGDSALYLCASSLASGGHTSSYQETQYFGPGTRLLVL.

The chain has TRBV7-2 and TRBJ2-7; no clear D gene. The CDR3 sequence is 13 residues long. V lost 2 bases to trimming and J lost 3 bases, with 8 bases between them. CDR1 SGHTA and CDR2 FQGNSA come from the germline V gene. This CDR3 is CASSLQKDYEQYF. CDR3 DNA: TGTGCCAGCAGCTTACAGAAGGACTACGAGCAGTACTTC.

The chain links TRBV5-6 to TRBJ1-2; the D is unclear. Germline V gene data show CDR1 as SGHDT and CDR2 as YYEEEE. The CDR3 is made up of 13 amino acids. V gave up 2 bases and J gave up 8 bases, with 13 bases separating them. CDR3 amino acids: CASSFQVAEGYTF. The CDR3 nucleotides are TGTGCCAGCAGCTTCCAGGTAGCGGAAGGCTACACCTTC.

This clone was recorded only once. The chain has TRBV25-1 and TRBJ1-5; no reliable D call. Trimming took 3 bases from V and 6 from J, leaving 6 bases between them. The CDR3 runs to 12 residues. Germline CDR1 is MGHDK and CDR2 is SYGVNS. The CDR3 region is CASSDHGQPQHF. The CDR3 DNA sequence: TGTGCCAGCAGTGACCACGGTCAGCCCCAGCATTTT.

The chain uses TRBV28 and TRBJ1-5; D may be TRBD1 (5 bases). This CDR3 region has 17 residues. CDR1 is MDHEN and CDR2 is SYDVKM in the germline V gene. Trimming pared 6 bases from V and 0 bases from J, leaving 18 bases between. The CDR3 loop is CASSPRGLLYSNQPQHF. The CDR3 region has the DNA TGTGCCAGCAGCCCCCGGGGCTTGCTATATAGCAATCAGCCCCAGCATTTT.

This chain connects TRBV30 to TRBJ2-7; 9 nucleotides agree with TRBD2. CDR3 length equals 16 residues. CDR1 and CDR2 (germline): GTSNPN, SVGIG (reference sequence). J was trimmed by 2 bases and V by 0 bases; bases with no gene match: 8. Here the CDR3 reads CAWSVGSGGRTYEQYF. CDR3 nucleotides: TGTGCCTGGAGTGTAGGGAGCGGGGGGCGCACCTACGAGCAGTACTTC.

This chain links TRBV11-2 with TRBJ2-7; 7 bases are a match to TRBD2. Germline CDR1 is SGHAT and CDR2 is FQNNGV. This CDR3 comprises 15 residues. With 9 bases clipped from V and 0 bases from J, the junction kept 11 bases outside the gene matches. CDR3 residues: CASNEGPGGSYEQYF. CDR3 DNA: TGTGCCAGTAACGAGGGCCCGGGGGGCTCCTACGAGCAGTACTTC.

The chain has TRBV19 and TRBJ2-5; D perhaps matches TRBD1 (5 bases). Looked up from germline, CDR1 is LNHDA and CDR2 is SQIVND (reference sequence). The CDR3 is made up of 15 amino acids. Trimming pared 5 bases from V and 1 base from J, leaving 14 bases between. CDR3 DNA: TGTGCCAGTAGTGTTGTGACAGAACTCCAAGAGACCCAGTACTTC. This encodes CASSVVTELQETQYF.

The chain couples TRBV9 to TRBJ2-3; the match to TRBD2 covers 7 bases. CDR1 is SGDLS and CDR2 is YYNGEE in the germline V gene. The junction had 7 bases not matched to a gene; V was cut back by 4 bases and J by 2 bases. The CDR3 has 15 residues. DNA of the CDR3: TGTGCCAGCAGCCCAGGGACTACCCTCACAGATACGCAGTATTTT. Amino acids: CASSPGTTLTDTQYF. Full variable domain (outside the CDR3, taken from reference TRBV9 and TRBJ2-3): DSGVTQTPKHLITATGQRVTLRCSPRSGDLSVYWYQQSLDQGLQFLIQYYNGEERAKGNILERFSAQQFPDLHSELNLSSLELGDSALYFCASSPGTTLTDTQYFGPGTRLTVL.

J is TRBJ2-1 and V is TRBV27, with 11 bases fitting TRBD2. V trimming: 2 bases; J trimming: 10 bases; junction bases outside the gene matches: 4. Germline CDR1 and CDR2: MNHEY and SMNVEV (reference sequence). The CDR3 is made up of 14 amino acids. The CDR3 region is CASSLTSGSEEQFF. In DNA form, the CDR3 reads TGTGCCAGCAGTTTAACTAGCGGGAGCGAGGAGCAGTTCTTC.